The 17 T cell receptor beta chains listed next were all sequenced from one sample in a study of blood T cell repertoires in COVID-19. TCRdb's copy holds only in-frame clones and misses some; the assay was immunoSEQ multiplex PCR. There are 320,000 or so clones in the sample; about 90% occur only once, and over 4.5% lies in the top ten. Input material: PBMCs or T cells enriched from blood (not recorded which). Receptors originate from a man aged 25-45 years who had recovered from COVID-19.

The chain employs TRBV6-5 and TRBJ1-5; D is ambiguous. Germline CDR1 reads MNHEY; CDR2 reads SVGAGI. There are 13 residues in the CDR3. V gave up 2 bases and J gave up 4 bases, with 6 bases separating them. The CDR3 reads CASSYGENQPQHF. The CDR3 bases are TGTGCCAGCAGTTACGGGGAGAATCAGCCCCAGCATTTT.

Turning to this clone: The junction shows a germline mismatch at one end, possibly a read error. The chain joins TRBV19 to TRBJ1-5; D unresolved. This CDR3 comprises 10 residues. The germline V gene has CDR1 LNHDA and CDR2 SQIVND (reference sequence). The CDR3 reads CASSEYSLIF. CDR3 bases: TGTGCCAGTAGTGAATACTCCCTGATTTTT.

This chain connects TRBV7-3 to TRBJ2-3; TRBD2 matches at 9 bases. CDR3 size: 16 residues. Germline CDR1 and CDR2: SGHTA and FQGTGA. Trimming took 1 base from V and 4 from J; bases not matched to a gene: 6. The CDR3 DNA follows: TGTGCCAGCAGCTTAAGAGGCGGGGGGGCCGCAGATACGCAGTATTTT. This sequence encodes CASSLRGGGAADTQYF.

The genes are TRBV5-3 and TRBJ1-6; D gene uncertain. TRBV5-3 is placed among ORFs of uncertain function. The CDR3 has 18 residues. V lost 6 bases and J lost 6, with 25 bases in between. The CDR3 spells CARKGPRAARRFNSPLHF. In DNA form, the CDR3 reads TGTGCCAGAAAGGGTCCCCGTGCAGCTAGGAGGTTTAATTCACCCCTCCACTTT.

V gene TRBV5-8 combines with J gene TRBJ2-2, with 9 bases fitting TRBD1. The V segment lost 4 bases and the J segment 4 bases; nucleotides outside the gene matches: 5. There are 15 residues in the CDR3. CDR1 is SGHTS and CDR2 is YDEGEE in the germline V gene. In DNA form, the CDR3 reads TGTGCCAGCAGCCGACAGGGGGGCGTCACCGGGGAGCTGTTTTTT. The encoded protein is CASSRQGGVTGELFF. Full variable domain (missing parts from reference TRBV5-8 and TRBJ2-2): EAGVTQSPTHLIKTRGQQATLRCSPISGHTSVYWYQQALGLGLQFLLWYDEGEERNRGNFPPRFSGRQFPNYSSELNVNALELEDSALYLCASSRQGGVTGELFFGEGSRLTVL.

CDR3 residues: CASSPPLGGELFF. The DNA for the CDR3 is TGCGCCAGCAGCCCGCCTCTAGGCGGGGAGCTGTTTTTT. The chain combines TRBV5-1 with TRBJ2-2; D is ambiguous. With 4 bases removed from V and 7 bases from J, the gap between germline ends came to 11 bases. The CDR3 totals 13 residues. The germline V gene has CDR1 SGHRS and CDR2 YFSETQ.

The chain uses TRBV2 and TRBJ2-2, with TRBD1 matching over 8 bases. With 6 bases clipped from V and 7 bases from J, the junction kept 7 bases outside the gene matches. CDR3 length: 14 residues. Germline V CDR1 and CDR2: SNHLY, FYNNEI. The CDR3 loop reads CASRAQGAGGELFF. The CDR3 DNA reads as TGTGCCAGCAGGGCGCAGGGGGCGGGCGGGGAGCTGTTTTTT.

The CDR3 region has the DNA TGTGCCAGCAGCTCAAACAGGGACGAGCAGTACTTC. Protein product: CASSSNRDEQYF. This chain connects TRBV7-8 to TRBJ2-7, with D possibly matching TRBD1 (6 bases). V was pared by 4 bases and J by 5 bases, with 9 bases between. CDR3 size: 12 residues. Germline values: CDR1 SGHVS, CDR2 FQNEAQ.

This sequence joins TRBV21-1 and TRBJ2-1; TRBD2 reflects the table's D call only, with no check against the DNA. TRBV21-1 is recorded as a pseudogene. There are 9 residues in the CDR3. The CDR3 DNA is TGTGCCAGCAAACTCCGGCAGTTCTTC. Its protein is CASKLRQFF.

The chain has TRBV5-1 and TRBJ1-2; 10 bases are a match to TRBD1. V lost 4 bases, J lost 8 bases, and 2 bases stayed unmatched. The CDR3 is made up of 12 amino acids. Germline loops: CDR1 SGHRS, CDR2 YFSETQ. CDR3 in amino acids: CASSRDRGGYTF. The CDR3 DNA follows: TGCGCCAGCAGCAGGGACAGGGGCGGCTACACCTTC.

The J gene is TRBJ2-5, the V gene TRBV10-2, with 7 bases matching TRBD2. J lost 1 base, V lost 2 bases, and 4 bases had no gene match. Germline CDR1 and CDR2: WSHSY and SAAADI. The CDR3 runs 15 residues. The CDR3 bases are TGCGCCAGCAGTGAGAGAGCGGGGCGCCAAGAGACCCAGTACTTC. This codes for CASSERAGRQETQYF.

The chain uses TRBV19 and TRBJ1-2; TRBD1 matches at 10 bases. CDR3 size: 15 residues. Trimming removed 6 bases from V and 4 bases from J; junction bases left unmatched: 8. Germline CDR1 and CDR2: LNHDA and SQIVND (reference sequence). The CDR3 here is CASSLGQGPRYGYTF. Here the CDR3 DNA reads TGTGCCAGTAGCCTGGGACAGGGGCCACGCTATGGCTACACCTTC.

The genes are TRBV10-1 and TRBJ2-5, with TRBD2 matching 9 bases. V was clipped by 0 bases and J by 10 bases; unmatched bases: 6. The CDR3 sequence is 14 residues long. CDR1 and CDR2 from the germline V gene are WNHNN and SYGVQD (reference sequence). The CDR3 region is CASSESRLAAVQYF. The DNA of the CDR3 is TGCGCCAGCAGTGAGTCCCGACTAGCGGCGGTCCAGTACTTC.

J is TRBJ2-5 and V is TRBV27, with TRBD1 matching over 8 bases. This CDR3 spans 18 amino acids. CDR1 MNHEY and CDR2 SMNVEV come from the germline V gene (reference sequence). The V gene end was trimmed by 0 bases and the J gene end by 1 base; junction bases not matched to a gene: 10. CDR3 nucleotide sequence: TGTGCCAGCAGTTTATCGGTATCATACGGACAGGGCCAAGAGACCCAGTACTTC. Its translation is CASSLSVSYGQGQETQYF.

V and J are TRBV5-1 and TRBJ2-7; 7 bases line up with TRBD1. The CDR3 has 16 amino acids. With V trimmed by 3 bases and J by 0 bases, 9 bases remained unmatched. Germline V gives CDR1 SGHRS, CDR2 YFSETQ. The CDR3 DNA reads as TGCGCCAGCAGCTACTCGACAGGGACCCCCTCCTACGAGCAGTACTTC. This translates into CASSYSTGTPSYEQYF.

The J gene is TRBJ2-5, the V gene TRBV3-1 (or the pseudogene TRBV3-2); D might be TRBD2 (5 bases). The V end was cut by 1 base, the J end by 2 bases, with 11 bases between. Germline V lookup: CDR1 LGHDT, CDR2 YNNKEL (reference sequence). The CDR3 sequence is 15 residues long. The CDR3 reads CASSQGTTNQETQYF. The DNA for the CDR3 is TGTGCCAGCAGCCAAGGTACGACTAATCAAGAGACCCAGTACTTC.

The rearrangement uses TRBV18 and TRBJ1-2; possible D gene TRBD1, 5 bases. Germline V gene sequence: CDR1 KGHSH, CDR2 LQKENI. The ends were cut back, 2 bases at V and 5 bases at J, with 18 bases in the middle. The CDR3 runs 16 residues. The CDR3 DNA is TGTGCCAGCTCACCAGACAGTCAAACCCCTCTATATGGCTACACCTTC. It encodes CASSPDSQTPLYGYTF. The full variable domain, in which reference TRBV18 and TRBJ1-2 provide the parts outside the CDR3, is NAGVMQNPRHLVRRRGQEARLRCSPMKGHSHVYWYRQLPEEGLKFMVYLQKENIIDESGMPKERFSAEFPKEGPSILRIQQVVRGDSAAYFCASSPDSQTPLYGYTFGSGTRLTVV.